These 12 T cell receptor beta chains were all obtained from the same sample, sequenced in a study of Tregs in tolerant kidney transplant recipients. Mixed chimerism was transient after nonmyeloablative marrow transplants from related graft donors. The data were produced by immunoSEQ multiplex PCR, yet TCRdb's version contains in-frame clones alone and is incomplete. The repertoire holds around 64,000 clones, around 87% seen once, with more than 3% in the top ten. The sequences come from CD4+ T cells from blood (PBMCs), collected 6 months after the transplant. These receptor sequences come from a human patient who received a combined kidney and bone marrow transplant. Among the T cells, some may be from the graft donor.

The chain recombines TRBV7-9 with TRBJ1-5, with 9 bases fitting TRBD1. V shed 5 bases, J shed 4 bases, and the junction held 6 bases outside the gene matches. The CDR3 is 15 residues long. The germline V gene encodes CDR1 SEHNR and CDR2 FQNEAQ (reference sequence). The CDR3 is CASSITGTGNQPQHF. DNA for the CDR3: TGTGCCAGCAGCATTACCGGGACAGGGAATCAGCCCCAGCATTTT.

The chain recombines TRBV19 with TRBJ2-7; D not certain. Deletions cut 3 bases from V and 1 base from J, with 13 bases between. The CDR3 extends over 15 amino acids. CDR1 is LNHDA and CDR2 is SQIVND in the germline V gene (reference sequence). DNA of the CDR3: TGTGCCAGTAGTATCGCACGGTTACCATCCTACGAGCAGTACTTC. This codes for CASSIARLPSYEQYF. Combining the CDR3 with reference TRBV19 and TRBJ2-7 gives the whole variable domain DGGITQSPKYLFRKEGQNVTLSCEQNLNHDAMYWYRQDPGQGLRLIYYSQIVNDFQKGDIAEGYSVSREKKESFPLTVTSAQKNPTAFYLCASSIARLPSYEQYFGPGTRLTVT.

The chain uses TRBV4-2 and TRBJ2-1; TRBD2 agrees at 8 bases. Losses at the gene ends were 4 bases for V and 7 bases for J; bases not matched to a gene: 9. This CDR3 comprises 15 residues. CDR1 and CDR2 (germline): LGHNA, YNFKEQ. The CDR3, as DNA: TGTGCCAGCAGCCCCCCGACGGGAGGGTGGAATGAGCAGTTCTTC. It yields the protein CASSPPTGGWNEQFF.

The genes are TRBV4-3 and TRBJ1-5, with a tentative D call TRBD1 (5 bases). CDR1 is LGHNA, CDR2 YSLEER, per germline. The CDR3 is 14 amino acids. With 0 bases removed from V and 4 bases from J, the gap between germline ends came to 7 bases. The CDR3 bases are TGCGCCAGCAGCCAAGATCCAGGGAATCAGCCCCAGCATTTT. It translates to CASSQDPGNQPQHF.

The chain is built from TRBV11-3 and TRBJ2-7; a weak D match, TRBD2 (7 bases). CDR1 is SGHNT, CDR2 YENEEA, per germline. V lost 1 base and J lost 9, with 13 bases in between. This CDR3 region has 13 residues. In DNA form, the CDR3 reads TGTGCCAGCAGCTTAGGTGCGGGGGCCTGGCAGTACTTC. Translating gives CASSLGAGAWQYF. Variable domain in full (rest from reference TRBV11-3 and TRBJ2-7): EAGVVQSPRYKIIEKKQPVAFWCNPISGHNTLYWYLQNLGQGPELLIRYENEEAVDDSQLPKDRFSAERLKGVDSTLKIQPAELGDSAVYLCASSLGAGAWQYFGPGTRLTVT.

The chain recombines TRBV11-3 with TRBJ2-4; 7 nucleotides match TRBD1. Germline values: CDR1 SGHNT, CDR2 YENEEA. This CDR3 comprises 13 residues. With V trimmed by 5 bases and J by 11 bases, 9 bases remained unmatched. As DNA, the CDR3 is TGTGCCAGCAGCCTAACCGCCGGGACAGTTCAGTACTTC. Its protein product is CASSLTAGTVQYF.

V gene TRBV7-2 combines with J gene TRBJ2-1; D may be TRBD2 (5 bases). The V end lost 4 bases, the J end lost 3 bases, and 13 bases lay between the germline ends. Germline V gene lookup returns CDR1 SGHTA and CDR2 FQGNSA. The CDR3 covers 15 residues. The CDR3 reads CASSSQPGNYNEQFF. In DNA form, the CDR3 reads TGTGCCAGCAGCTCCCAGCCGGGAAACTACAATGAGCAGTTCTTC.

The gene calls are TRBV18 and TRBJ2-7, with a tentative D call TRBD1 (5 bases). Germline CDR1 KGHSH, CDR2 LQKENI. This CDR3 has 14 residues. Between the trimmed V and J ends, which lost 0 bases and 2 bases, there was a span of 8 bases. CDR3 in amino acids: CASSPPQGPYEQYF. CDR3 nucleotide sequence: TGTGCCAGCTCACCACCCCAGGGCCCCTACGAGCAGTACTTC.

This clone came up a few times. The V call is TRBV2, the J call TRBJ1-2; tentatively, D is TRBD1 (6 bases). CDR1 is SNHLY and CDR2 is FYNNEI in the germline V gene. V shed 0 bases and J shed 0 bases, with 14 bases lying between them. CDR3 size: 17 residues. CDR3 region: CASSEAWAGVANYGYTF. CDR3 in DNA: TGTGCCAGCAGTGAAGCGTGGGCAGGGGTAGCTAACTATGGCTACACCTTC.

For this clone: The same CDR3 is also encoded by other DNA sequences in this sample. The rearrangement uses TRBV2 and TRBJ1-6; weak D call: TRBD1 (5 bases). CDR1 is SNHLY and CDR2 is FYNNEI in the germline V gene. This CDR3 contains 15 residues. The V and J ends lost 6 bases and 4 bases respectively, with 13 bases between them. The CDR3 nucleotides are TGTGCCAGCAGGAACCAGGACACTTATAATTCACCCCTCCACTTT. Encoded protein: CASRNQDTYNSPLHF.

This chain uses TRBV5-1 with TRBJ2-1; tentatively, D is TRBD2 (7 bases). Trimming pared 1 base from V and 10 bases from J, leaving 21 bases between. Germline V gene data show CDR1 as SGHRS and CDR2 as YFSETQ. The CDR3 contains 16 residues. CDR3 nucleotide sequence: TGCGCCAGCAGCTTGATGTCGGGGGGCGGGGCGACCGAGCAGTTCTTC. Its translation is CASSLMSGGGATEQFF.

J is TRBJ1-1 and V is TRBV11-2, with 8 bases that match TRBD1. Germline CDR1 SGHAT, CDR2 FQNNGV. This CDR3 has 16 amino acids. V lost 1 base and J lost 7; bases outside the gene matches: 11. The CDR3 loop reads CASSLGPWTGNGEAFF. As DNA, the CDR3 is TGTGCCAGCAGCTTAGGGCCTTGGACAGGGAATGGTGAAGCTTTCTTT.